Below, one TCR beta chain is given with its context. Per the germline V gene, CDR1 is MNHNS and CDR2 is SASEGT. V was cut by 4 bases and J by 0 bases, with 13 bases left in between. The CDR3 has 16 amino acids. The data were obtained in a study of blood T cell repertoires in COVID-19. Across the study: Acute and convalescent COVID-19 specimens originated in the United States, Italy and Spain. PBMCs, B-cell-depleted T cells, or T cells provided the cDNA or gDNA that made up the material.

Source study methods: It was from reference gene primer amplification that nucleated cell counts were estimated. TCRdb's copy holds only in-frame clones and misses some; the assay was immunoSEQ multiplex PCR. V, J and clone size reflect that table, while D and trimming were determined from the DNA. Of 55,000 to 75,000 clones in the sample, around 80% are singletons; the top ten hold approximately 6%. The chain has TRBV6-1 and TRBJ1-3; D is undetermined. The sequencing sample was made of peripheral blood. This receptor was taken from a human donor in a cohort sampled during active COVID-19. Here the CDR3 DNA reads TGTGCCAGCAGTGTCCCGAGCGTCGGCTCTGGAAACACCATATATTTT. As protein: CASSVPSVGSGNTIYF.